This TCR beta chain comes out of a study of T-cell memory formation after mild COVID-19. Looking at the study overall: TCR clusters mostly belonged to single donors.

There are 15 residues in the CDR3. With V trimmed by 5 bases and J by 0 bases, 7 bases remained unmatched. CDR1 and CDR2 (germline): SGHTA, FQGNSA. With regard to this clonotype: Its antigen is unidentified.

Overall study findings and caveats: Day 15 to 85 contracting clones showed balanced CD4/CD8; later expanders leaned CD4+. The second-wave clones peaking on day 37 were not confirmed as SARS-CoV-2-specific.

A 5'RACE reaction primed in the constant segment made cDNA libraries of TCR alpha and TCR beta, and these carried sample barcodes and UMIs. TCRdb reanalysed the 5' RACE reads using MiXCR and keeps one entry per CDR3 protein. The sample contains roughly 400,000 distinct CDR3 sequences, about 20% of which appear only once. This clonotype originated in a young man who had mild COVID-19 (a few samples of this study predate the infection). Cell type and time point are not known. The chain joins TRBV7-2 to TRBJ2-7; 7 bases are shared with TRBD1. What was sequenced was PBMCs or a T cell subset sorted from them (not recorded which). The CDR3 DNA is TGTGCCAGCAGCGCGGTGGGGACAGTCTCCTACGAGCAGTACTTC. Translating it yields CASSAVGTVSYEQYF. Using reference TRBV7-2 and TRBJ2-7 for the parts outside the CDR3, the full variable domain is GAGVSQSPSNKVTEKGKDVELRCDPISGHTALYWYRQSLGQGLEFLIYFQGNSAPDKSGLPSDRFSAERTGGSVSTLTIQRTQQEDSAVYLCASSAVGTVSYEQYFGPGTRLTVT.